The 21 T cell receptor beta chains below come from one sample, sequenced in a study of beta chain features in type 1 diabetes. Expressed TCRB transcripts were sequenced, since all the RNA that had been isolated was reverse transcribed. The data were produced by immunoSEQ multiplex PCR, yet TCRdb's version contains in-frame clones alone and is incomplete. Of around 150,000 clones in the sample, around 8% are singletons; the top ten hold 0.65%. Input material: central memory CD4+ T cells from blood. These receptors all come from a man aged 18 to 30 in good health.

This clone has just a few counts. This sequence joins TRBV6-5 and TRBJ1-5, with TRBD1 matching 9 bases. CDR1 and CDR2 from the germline V gene are MNHEY and SVGAGI. This CDR3 has 14 residues. V gave up 6 bases and J gave up 7 bases; unmatched junction bases: 7. The chain's CDR3 is CASRLRDREQPQHF. CDR3 sequence (DNA): TGTGCCAGCAGGCTCCGGGACAGGGAGCAGCCCCAGCATTTT.

The V and J genes are TRBV7-9 and TRBJ1-1, with D possibly matching TRBD1 (5 bases). The CDR3 is 13 amino acids. Trimming removed 5 bases from V and 4 bases from J, with 11 bases in between. Germline CDR1 SEHNR, CDR2 FQNEAQ (reference sequence). CDR3 region: CASSGTGITEAFF. The DNA for the CDR3 is TGTGCCAGCAGCGGTACAGGAATCACTGAAGCTTTCTTT. Supplemented by reference TRBV7-9 and TRBJ1-1, the full variable domain reads DTGVSQNPRHKITKRGQNVTFRCDPISEHNRLYWYRQTLGQGPEFLTYFQNEAQLEKSRLLSDRFSAERPKGSFSTLEIQRTEQGDSAMYLCASSGTGITEAFFGQGTRLTVV.

CDR3 amino acids: CASSPGGGRYQETQYF. CDR3 coding DNA: TGTGCCAGCAGCCCCGGTGGCGGGAGGTACCAAGAGACCCAGTACTTC. The rearrangement joins TRBV7-2 to TRBJ2-5; 8 bases are shared with TRBD2. The CDR3 is 16 amino acids. J lost 0 bases, V lost 5 bases, and 8 bases had no gene match. Per the germline V gene, CDR1 is SGHTA and CDR2 is FQGNSA.

This clone was recorded a few times. V usage is TRBV5-4 and J usage is TRBJ2-3; 11 bases map to TRBD2. Germline V gives CDR1 SGHNT, CDR2 YYREEE (reference sequence). Trimming took 1 base from V and 5 from J; bases not matched to a gene: 9. This CDR3 spans 17 amino acids. The CDR3 DNA sequence: TGTGCCAGCAGCTTGAAGGGACTAGCGGCGGGAAAAGATACGCAGTATTTT. Its protein is CASSLKGLAAGKDTQYF.

There are many counts of this clone. The V gene is TRBV30, the J gene TRBJ2-1, with D maybe TRBD1 (6 bases). V was cut by 4 bases and J by 5 bases, with 15 bases left in between. The CDR3 has 14 amino acids. Per the germline V gene, CDR1 is GTSNPN and CDR2 is SVGIG (reference sequence). The CDR3 loop reads CAWTRNRANNEQFF. The CDR3 region has the DNA TGTGCCTGGACTCGAAACAGGGCAAACAATGAGCAGTTCTTC.

V usage is TRBV4-2 and J usage is TRBJ2-1; 8 bases agree with TRBD1. V shed 4 bases and J 8 bases; nucleotides not matched to a gene: 4. The germline V gene has CDR1 LGHNA and CDR2 YNFKEQ. The CDR3 totals 13 residues. CDR3 sequence reads: CASSRWGQDEQFF. In DNA form, the CDR3 reads TGTGCCAGCAGCCGATGGGGACAGGATGAGCAGTTCTTC.

A few counts support this clone. This sequence joins TRBV2 and TRBJ2-3; D might be TRBD1 (6 bases). This CDR3 region has 14 residues. Trimming stripped 6 bases from V and 5 bases from J, with 15 bases between. CDR1 and CDR2 (germline): SNHLY, FYNNEI. The CDR3 is CASSPSQGEDTQYF. CDR3 nucleotides: TGTGCCAGCAGCCCCTCACAGGGTGAAGATACGCAGTATTTT.

This clone was seen more than once but under ten times. This chain uses TRBV30 with TRBJ1-2; D gene uncertain. The length of the CDR3 is 14 residues. Looked up from germline, CDR1 is GTSNPN and CDR2 is SVGIG (reference sequence). Trimming took 0 bases from V and 2 from J, leaving 10 bases between them. This CDR3 is CAWSVQPSNYGYTF. In nucleotides, the CDR3 is TGTGCCTGGAGTGTACAGCCATCCAACTATGGCTACACCTTC. Full variable domain (remainder filled in from reference TRBV30 and TRBJ1-2): SQTIHQWPATLVQPVGSPLSLECTVEGTSNPNLYWYRQAAGRGLQLLFYSVGIGQISSEVPQNLSASRPQDRQFILSSKKLLLSDSGFYLCAWSVQPSNYGYTFGSGTRLTVV.

This chain uses TRBV5-6 with TRBJ1-4; D perhaps matches TRBD1 (5 bases). Trimming removed 2 bases from V and 5 bases from J, with 10 bases in between. In germline, CDR1 is SGHDT, CDR2 YYEEEE. This CDR3 has 14 residues. CDR3 bases: TGTGCCAGCAGCTTCAAGGGGATAAATGAAAAACTGTTTTTT. Its translation is CASSFKGINEKLFF.

Only a few counts were recorded for this clone. This rearrangement joins TRBV5-1 to TRBJ1-4, with 10 bases lining up with TRBD1. V was clipped by 5 bases and J by 7 bases; unmatched bases: 11. Germline V gene data show CDR1 as SGHRS and CDR2 as YFSETQ. This CDR3 comprises 16 residues. CDR3 coding DNA: TGCGCCAGCAGTAAAGGAGTTGACAGGGGGCGTGAAAAACTGTTTTTT. Its protein is CASSKGVDRGREKLFF.

The chain has TRBV28 and TRBJ2-1; D is perhaps TRBD1 (5 bases). Trimming cost V 3 bases and J 6 bases, with 12 bases left between them. From germline, CDR1 is MDHEN and CDR2 SYDVKM. The CDR3 loop spans 14 amino acids. This CDR3 is CASSFWGGSNEQFF. The DNA for the CDR3 is TGTGCCAGCAGTTTTTGGGGCGGAAGCAATGAGCAGTTCTTC. Full variable domain (outside the CDR3, taken from reference TRBV28 and TRBJ2-1): DVKVTQSSRYLVKRTGEKVFLECVQDMDHENMFWYRQDPGLGLRLIYFSYDVKMKEKGDIPEGYSVSREKKERFSLILESASTNQTSMYLCASSFWGGSNEQFFGPGTRLTVL.

In this sample, this clone turned up a few times. This rearrangement joins TRBV7-2 to TRBJ2-2, with 7 bases fitting TRBD1. This CDR3 has 16 amino acids. CDR1 and CDR2 (germline): SGHTA, FQGNSA. J lost 5 bases, V lost 2 bases, and 8 bases had no gene match. Written as DNA, the CDR3 is TGTGCCAGCAGCTTATTTCAGGGGGTTGGTACCGGGGAGCTGTTTTTT. It encodes CASSLFQGVGTGELFF.

This chain uses TRBV5-1 with TRBJ2-5; D is perhaps TRBD1 (5 bases). V lost 5 bases and J 5 bases, leaving 13 bases between the germline ends. This CDR3 is 13 amino acids long. Germline CDR1 is SGHRS and CDR2 is YFSETQ. CDR3 nucleotides: TGCGCCAGCAGTGCAGGGTCCGGTGAGACCCAGTACTTC. It specifies CASSAGSGETQYF.

This clone was recorded once. The chain carries TRBV28 and TRBJ1-2, with D hard to call. Germline assignment: CDR1 MDHEN and CDR2 SYDVKM. The V and J ends lost 3 bases and 4 bases respectively, with 9 bases between them. The CDR3 runs to 13 residues. The CDR3 DNA reads as TGTGCCAGCAGTTTTTTGAGTTTCTATGGCTACACCTTC. It specifies CASSFLSFYGYTF.

This chain joins TRBV19 and TRBJ2-1, with a tentative D call TRBD1 (5 bases). Germline V gives CDR1 LNHDA, CDR2 SQIVND (reference sequence). V was shortened by 4 bases and J by 5 bases, with 15 bases between the two germline ends. This CDR3 is 15 amino acids long. Here the CDR3 DNA reads TGTGCCAGTAGTAAGGACACCCTGTCCCACAATGAGCAGTTCTTC. This gives the protein CASSKDTLSHNEQFF.

This clone has a handful of counts. V usage is TRBV7-9 and J usage is TRBJ2-7, with 8 positions matching TRBD1. V trimming: 4 bases; J trimming: 4 bases; junction bases outside the gene matches: 9. Germline CDR1 SEHNR, CDR2 FQNEAQ (reference sequence). The CDR3 extends over 15 amino acids. CDR3 coding DNA: TGTGCCAGCAGCTCGCTCGGACAGGGATGGTACGAGCAGTACTTC. Translation: CASSSLGQGWYEQYF.

This clone came up many times. Written as DNA, the CDR3 is TGTGCCAGCAGTACTCCGGGGGGGATAGCGGAAGACGTGTATTTT. Its protein is CASSTPGGIAEDVYF. The chain couples TRBV27 to TRBJ2-3; 8 nucleotides align to TRBD2. CDR1 and CDR2 from the germline V gene are MNHEY and SMNVEV (reference sequence). CDR3 length equals 15 residues. V shed 5 bases and J 14 bases; nucleotides not matched to a gene: 18.

This clone was seen only a few times. V usage is TRBV5-8 and J usage is TRBJ2-7; a possible D gene is TRBD1 (5 bases). CDR1 is SGHTS, CDR2 YDEGEE, per germline. The CDR3 is 16 amino acids. V lost 0 bases and J lost 1, with 14 bases in between. CDR3: CASSLVWGRASYEQYF. CDR3 bases: TGTGCCAGCAGCTTGGTTTGGGGCAGGGCGTCCTACGAGCAGTACTTC.

This clone was seen more than once but under ten times. The CDR3 sequence: CASSRRGQGGETQYF. The CDR3 region has the DNA TGTGCCAGCTCACGGAGAGGACAGGGAGGAGAGACCCAGTACTTC. The chain combines TRBV18 with TRBJ2-5; the match to TRBD1 covers 8 bases. The J segment lost 4 bases and the V segment lost 4 bases, leaving 8 bases of the junction unmatched. The CDR3 totals 15 residues. Germline assignment: CDR1 KGHSH and CDR2 LQKENI.

The sample holds a few counts of this clone. The chain couples TRBV2 to TRBJ2-7; TRBD1 matches 9 bases. The ends lost 6 bases at V and 0 bases at J; junction bases unmatched: 3. The germline CDR1 and CDR2 sequences are SNHLY and FYNNEI. This CDR3 has 14 amino acids. This CDR3 reads CASRGTGSSYEQYF. The CDR3 DNA sequence: TGTGCCAGCAGAGGGACAGGGAGCTCCTACGAGCAGTACTTC.

This clone has a handful of counts. The chain joins TRBV2 to TRBJ2-4, with 13 bases lining up with TRBD2. This CDR3 contains 15 residues. V trimming: 6 bases; J trimming: 8 bases; junction bases outside the gene matches: 7. CDR1 and CDR2 (germline): SNHLY, FYNNEI. Here the CDR3 DNA reads TGTGCCAGCAGAGCACTAGCGGGGGGGCCTGACATTCAGTACTTC. Amino acid sequence: CASRALAGGPDIQYF.